The 10 T cell receptor beta chains given below trace back to one sample, sequenced in a study of blood T cells in healthy people across ages. Through a sample-barcoded 5' primer and a J-beta primer mix, a second PCR was run for roughly 6 to 11 cycles. TCRdb analysed the 5' RACE reads with MiXCR anew, one entry per CDR3 protein. This sample yields 790,000 or so distinct CDR3 sequences, of which about half are seen a single time; around 18% belongs to the top ten. The sequenced material came from blood. All receptors derive from a man older than 75 in good health.

The chain recombines TRBV28 with TRBJ2-1; 10 positions agree with TRBD1. Germline loops: CDR1 MDHEN, CDR2 SYDVKM. The V segment lost 3 bases and the J segment 6 bases; nucleotides outside the gene matches: 5. CDR3 length: 15 residues. CDR3 loop: CASSLIGDRGNEQFF. The CDR3 DNA sequence: TGTGCCAGCAGTTTGATAGGGGACAGGGGCAATGAGCAGTTCTTC.

This CDR3 reads CSASSGFGLGDEQYF. The DNA of the CDR3 is TGCAGTGCTAGTAGCGGTTTTGGCCTGGGAGACGAGCAGTACTTC. The chain recombines TRBV20-1 with TRBJ2-7; D may be TRBD2 (6 bases). The length of the CDR3 is 15 residues. Trimming removed 3 bases at V and 5 bases at J, with 20 bases between. In germline, CDR1 is DFQATT, CDR2 SNEGSKA (reference sequence).

This clonotype was counted a few times. The chain links TRBV12-3 or TRBV12-4 to TRBJ2-3; D gene uncertain. V lost 1 base, J lost 6 bases, and 8 bases lay in between. The CDR3 has 13 amino acids. CDR3 nucleotide sequence: TGTGCCAGCAGTTTAGGTCAAACCGATACGCAGTATTTT. Translation: CASSLGQTDTQYF.

This chain uses TRBV7-2 with TRBJ2-7; the D is unclear. Trimming removed 5 bases at V and 0 bases at J, with 8 bases between. Germline CDR1 and CDR2: SGHTA and FQGNSA. CDR3 length equals 13 residues. The CDR3 DNA reads TGTGCCAGCAGCCAAAGGAGCTCCTACGAGCAGTACTTC. This translates into CASSQRSSYEQYF.

The chain uses TRBV10-3 and TRBJ2-7; 9 nucleotides align to TRBD1. Germline lookup yields CDR1 ENHRY and CDR2 SYGVKD. The V gene end was trimmed by 3 bases and the J gene end by 6 bases; junction bases not matched to a gene: 9. This CDR3 comprises 15 residues. CDR3 in DNA: TGTGCCATCAGTGAAGGAGACAGGGGGATCGGCGAGCAGTACTTC. Translation gives CAISEGDRGIGEQYF.

V usage is TRBV4-2 and J usage is TRBJ2-3; 8 bases are shared with TRBD2. The J segment lost 4 bases and the V segment lost 0 bases, leaving 9 bases of the junction unmatched. CDR1 and CDR2 from the germline V gene are LGHNA and YNFKEQ. The CDR3 extends over 17 amino acids. CDR3 sequence: CASSQDPRGGGSDTQYF. CDR3 DNA sequence: TGTGCCAGCAGCCAAGATCCCCGGGGGGGCGGGTCAGATACGCAGTATTTT.

This clonotype came up many times. The chain recombines TRBV4-3 with TRBJ2-5, with 9 bases aligning to TRBD1. Looked up from germline, CDR1 is LGHNA and CDR2 is YSLEER. The CDR3 covers 13 residues. Trimming removed 7 bases from V and 2 bases from J; junction bases left unmatched: 2. The CDR3 loop reads CASNDRGQETQYF. Written as DNA, the CDR3 is TGCGCCAGCAATGACAGGGGGCAAGAGACCCAGTACTTC.

The chain uses TRBV7-3 and TRBJ2-6; no clear D. V gave up 0 bases and J gave up 0 bases, with 9 bases separating them. This CDR3 spans 17 amino acids. The germline V gene has CDR1 SGHTA and CDR2 FQGTGA. CDR3 residues: CASSLTGRNSGANVLTF. The CDR3, as DNA: TGTGCCAGCAGCTTAACGGGAAGGAACTCTGGGGCCAACGTCCTGACTTTC.

This clonotype was observed a handful of times. The chain joins TRBV5-1 to TRBJ1-1; D call uncertain. Germline values: CDR1 SGHRS, CDR2 YFSETQ. V dropped 4 bases and J dropped 2 bases, with 9 bases sitting between them. The CDR3 spans 13 residues. CDR3 amino acids: CASSPTANTEAFF. The CDR3 bases are TGCGCCAGCAGCCCGACCGCTAACACTGAAGCTTTCTTT.

The chain links TRBV7-2 to TRBJ2-1, with TRBD2 identical over 7 bases. CDR3 length equals 16 residues. Trimming removed 5 bases from V and 6 bases from J; junction bases left unmatched: 13. The germline V gene has CDR1 SGHTA and CDR2 FQGNSA. As DNA, the CDR3 is TGTGCCAGCAGCACCCCAGGGCGACTAGCTGTCAATGAGCAGTTCTTC. Translation gives CASSTPGRLAVNEQFF. The whole variable domain, filled in from reference TRBV7-2 and TRBJ2-1, reads GAGVSQSPSNKVTEKGKDVELRCDPISGHTALYWYRQSLGQGLEFLIYFQGNSAPDKSGLPSDRFSAERTGGSVSTLTIQRTQQEDSAVYLCASSTPGRLAVNEQFFGPGTRLTVL.